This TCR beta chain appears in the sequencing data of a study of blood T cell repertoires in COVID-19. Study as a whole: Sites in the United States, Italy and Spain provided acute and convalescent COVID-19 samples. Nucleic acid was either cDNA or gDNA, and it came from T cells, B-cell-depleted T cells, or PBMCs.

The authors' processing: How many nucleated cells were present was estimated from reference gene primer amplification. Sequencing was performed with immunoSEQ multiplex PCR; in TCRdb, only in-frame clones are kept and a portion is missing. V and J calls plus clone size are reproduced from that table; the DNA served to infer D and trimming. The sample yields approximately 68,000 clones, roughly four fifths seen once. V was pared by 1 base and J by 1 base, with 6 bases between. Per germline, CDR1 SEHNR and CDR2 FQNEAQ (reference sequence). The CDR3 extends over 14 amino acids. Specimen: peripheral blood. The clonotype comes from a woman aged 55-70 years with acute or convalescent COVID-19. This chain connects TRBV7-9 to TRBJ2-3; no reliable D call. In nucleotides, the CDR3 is TGTGCCAGCAGCTTAGGTCAGGGCACAGATACGCAGTATTTT. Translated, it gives CASSLGQGTDTQYF.